This T cell receptor beta chain was sequenced for a study of beta chain features in type 1 diabetes. Study-wide findings and caveats: Across all four CD4+ subsets, people with type 1 diabetes showed modestly shorter TCRB CDR3s. It was not settled here whether HLA type affects TCRB rearrangement.

V gave up 3 bases and J gave up 3 bases; unmatched junction bases: 7. There are 15 residues in the CDR3. From germline, CDR1 is GTSNPN and CDR2 SVGIG (reference sequence). TCRB transcripts that were expressed got sequenced, as all of the isolated RNA had been reverse transcribed. The study sequenced naive, central memory and regulatory T cell samples to an average of roughly 3.8 million reads. Profiled with immunoSEQ multiplex PCR; TCRdb holds only in-frame clones, not every one. The data show hundreds of thousands of clones, roughly 13% seen once. As concerns this clone: Its specificity is unknown.

CD45RO/CCR7/CD25/CD127/CD95/CD27 separated CD4+ naive, central memory, regulatory and stem cell-like memory cells by sorting. The rearrangement uses TRBV30 and TRBJ2-7, with TRBD1 matching 11 bases. The sample comprised naive CD4+ T cells from blood. The clonotype comes from a man between 18 and 29 years old with type 1 diabetes. This CDR3 is CAWSPGTGGRYEQYF. DNA for the CDR3: TGTGCCTGGAGCCCAGGGACAGGGGGGCGCTACGAGCAGTACTTC.